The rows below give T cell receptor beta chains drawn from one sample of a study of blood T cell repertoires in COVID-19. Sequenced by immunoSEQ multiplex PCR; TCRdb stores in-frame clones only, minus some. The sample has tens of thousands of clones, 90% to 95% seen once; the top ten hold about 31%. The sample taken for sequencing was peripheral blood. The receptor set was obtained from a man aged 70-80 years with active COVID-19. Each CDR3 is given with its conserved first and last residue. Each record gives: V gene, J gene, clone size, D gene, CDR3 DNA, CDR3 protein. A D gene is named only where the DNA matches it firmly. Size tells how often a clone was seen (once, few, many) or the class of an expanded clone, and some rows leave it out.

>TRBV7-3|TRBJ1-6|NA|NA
TGTGCCAGCAGCCAGGAAACGGATTCACCCCTCCACTTT
CASSQETDSPLHF
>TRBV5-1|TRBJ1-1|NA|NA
TGCGCCAGCAGACTTACAGGGAACACTGAAGCTTTCTTT
CASRLTGNTEAFF
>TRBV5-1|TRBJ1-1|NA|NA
TGCGCCAGCAGCTTGAGGTACCAGGGGTCCCCGAACACTGAAGCTTTCTTT
CASSLRYQGSPNTEAFF
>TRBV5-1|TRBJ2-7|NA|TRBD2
TGCGCCAGCAGTGCCTGGGTAGCGGGAGTTACCTACGAGCAGTACTTC
CASSAWVAGVTYEQYF
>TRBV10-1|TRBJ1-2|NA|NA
TGCGCCAGCAGTGAAGGGACATCCACCCCTAAACTAGATGGCTACACCTTC
CASSEGTSTPKLDGYTF
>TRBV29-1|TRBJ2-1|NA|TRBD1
TGCAGCGTTGAACATACAGGGGTTGAGCAGTTCTTC
CSVEHTGVEQFF
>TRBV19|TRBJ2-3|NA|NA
TGTGCCAGTAGTATGCGTAGCGGCACAGATACGCAGTATTTT
CASSMRSGTDTQYF
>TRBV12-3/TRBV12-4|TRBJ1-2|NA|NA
TGTGCCAGCAGCCCAGGGGACTATGGCTACACCTTC
CASSPGDYGYTF
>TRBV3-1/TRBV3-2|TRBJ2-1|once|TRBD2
TGTGCCAGCAGCCAAGAAGGCGGGAGCGTGGACAATGAGCAGTTCTTC
CASSQEGGSVDNEQFF
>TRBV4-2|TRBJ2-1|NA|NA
TGTGCCAGCAGCCAATCACTAGTTATATCCGATGAGCAGTTCTTC
CASSQSLVISDEQFF
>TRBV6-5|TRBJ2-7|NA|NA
TGTGCCAGCAGGCCCGGGGGGCGGGATTACGAGCAGTACTTC
CASRPGGRDYEQYF
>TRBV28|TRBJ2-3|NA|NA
TGTGCCAGCAGTTTACGAGGGAGCACAGATACGCAGTATTTT
CASSLRGSTDTQYF
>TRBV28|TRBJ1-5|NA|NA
TGTGCCAGCAGTTTAGCGGGTTGGGGCAATCAGCCCCAGCATTTT
CASSLAGWGNQPQHF
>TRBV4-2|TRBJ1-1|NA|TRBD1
TGTGCCAGCAGCAACAGACAGGGGGTCTCTGAAGCTTTCTTT
CASSNRQGVSEAFF
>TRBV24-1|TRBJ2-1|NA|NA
TGTGCCACCAGTGATTGGGGGCCAAAGGAAAGCTCCTACAATGAGCAGTTCTTC
CATSDWGPKESSYNEQFF
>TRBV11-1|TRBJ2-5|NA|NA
TGTGCCAGCGCCCCCCAGGGGCGCCAGGAGACCCAGTACTTC
CASAPQGRQETQYF
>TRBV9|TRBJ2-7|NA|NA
TGTGCCAGCAGCGTAGGGGCAGGGTCCGGCTCCTACGAGCAGTACTTC
CASSVGAGSGSYEQYF
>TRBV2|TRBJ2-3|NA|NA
TGTGCCAGCAGTGAGTGGGCCTTGTCCACAGATACGCAGTATTTT
CASSEWALSTDTQYF
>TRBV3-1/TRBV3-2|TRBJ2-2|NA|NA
TGTGCCAGCAGCCCTTGGGGGCGGTCGAACACCGGGGAGCTGTTTTTT
CASSPWGRSNTGELFF
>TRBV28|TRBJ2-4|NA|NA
TGTGCCAGCAGTCCCGGTGATCTCAAAAACATTCAGTACTTC
CASSPGDLKNIQYF
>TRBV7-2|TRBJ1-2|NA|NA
TGTGCCAGCAGCTTAGCGCTGCCGGGTAACTATGGCTACACCTTC
CASSLALPGNYGYTF
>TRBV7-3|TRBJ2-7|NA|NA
TGTGCCAGCAGCTTAACCACTAGTTACGAGCAGTACTTC
CASSLTTSYEQYF
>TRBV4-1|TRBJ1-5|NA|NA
TGCGCCAGCAGCCAGGGAGGGGGGTGGTATCAGCCCCAGCATTTT
CASSQGGGWYQPQHF
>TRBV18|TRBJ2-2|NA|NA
TGTGCCAGCTCACCACCGCTAGCATCGGGTGTCGGGGAGCTGTTTTTT
CASSPPLASGVGELFF
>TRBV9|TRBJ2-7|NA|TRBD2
TGTGCCAGCAGCGAGGGGGCGGGAACTAGCGGGAGGTACGAGCAGTACTTC
CASSEGAGTSGRYEQYF
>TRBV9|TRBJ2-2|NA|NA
TGTGCCAGCAGCGTATTGCCAGGAAACACCGGGGAGCTGTTTTTT
CASSVLPGNTGELFF
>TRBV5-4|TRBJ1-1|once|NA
TGTGCCAGCAGCCCAAACGGGAGGGGCACTGAAGCTTTCTTT
CASSPNGRGTEAFF
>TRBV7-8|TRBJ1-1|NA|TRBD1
TGTGCCAGCAGCTTAGTTGCAGGGGGCTTCACTGAAGCTTTCTTT
CASSLVAGGFTEAFF
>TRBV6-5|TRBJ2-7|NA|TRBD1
TGTGCCAGCAGCACAAGGACAGGGGAGCAGTACTTC
CASSTRTGEQYF
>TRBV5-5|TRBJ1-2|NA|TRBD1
TGTGCCAGCAGCCCCAGGACAGGCTATGGCTACACCTTC
CASSPRTGYGYTF
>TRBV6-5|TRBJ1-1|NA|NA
TGTGCCAGCAGGCGAGAGGGGGGGCCGAACACTGAAGCTTTCTTT
CASRREGGPNTEAFF
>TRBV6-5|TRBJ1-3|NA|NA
TGTGCCAGCAGTTACAGCAGGGCCGCTTCTGGAAACACCATATATTTT
CASSYSRAASGNTIYF
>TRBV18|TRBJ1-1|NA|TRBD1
TGTGCCAGCTCACCCCTCGGACAGGGGCTGGGTAGAAACACTGAAGCTTTCTTT
CASSPLGQGLGRNTEAFF
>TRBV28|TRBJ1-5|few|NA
TGTGCCAGCACCCAGCGGTATCAGCCCCAGCATTTT
CASTQRYQPQHF
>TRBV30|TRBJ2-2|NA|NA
TGTGCCTGGACCCGCGAGGCGAACACCGGGGAGCTGTTTTTT
CAWTREANTGELFF
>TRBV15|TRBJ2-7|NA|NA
TGTGCCACCAGCAGAGGACACTACGAGCAGTACTTC
CATSRGHYEQYF
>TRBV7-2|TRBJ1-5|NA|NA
TGTGCCAGCAGCTTAGGGGCGGGTCAGCCCCAGCATTTT
CASSLGAGQPQHF
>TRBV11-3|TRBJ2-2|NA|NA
TGTGCCAGCAGCTCCCGACATACCGGGGAGCTGTTTTTT
CASSSRHTGELFF
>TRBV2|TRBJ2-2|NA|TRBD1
TGTGCCAGCCTGAGGGGGCTTACCGGGGAGCTGTTTTTT
CASLRGLTGELFF
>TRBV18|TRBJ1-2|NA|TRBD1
TGTGCCAGCTCACCACTTACAGGGGAGAACTATGGCTACACCTTC
CASSPLTGENYGYTF
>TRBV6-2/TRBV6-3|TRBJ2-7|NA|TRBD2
TGTGCCAGCAGTCCGACTAGCGGGAGAAGCTACGAGCAGTACTTC
CASSPTSGRSYEQYF
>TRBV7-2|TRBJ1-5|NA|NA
TGTGCCAGCAGCTTACAGGGCCATAGCAATCAGCCCCAGCATTTT
CASSLQGHSNQPQHF
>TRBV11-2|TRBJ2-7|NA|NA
TGTGCCAGCAGATACGTAGGGGCAGGGTCCTACGAGCAGTACTTC
CASRYVGAGSYEQYF
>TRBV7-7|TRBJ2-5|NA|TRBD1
TGTGCTAGCAGCCGGGACAGGGCGAGGGAGACCCAGTACTTC
CASSRDRARETQYF
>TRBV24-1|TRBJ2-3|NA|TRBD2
TGTGCCAGTTTCGACCGACTAGCGGGAGGACCTACGCAGTATTTT
CASFDRLAGGPTQYF
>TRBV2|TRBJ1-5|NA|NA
TGTGCCAGCAATCCACAGGGACCTAATCAGCCCCAGCATTTT
CASNPQGPNQPQHF
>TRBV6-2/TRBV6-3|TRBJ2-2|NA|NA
TGTGCCAGCAGTTCCGCCGGGGAGCTGTTTTTT
CASSSAGELFF
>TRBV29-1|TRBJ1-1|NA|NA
TGCAGCGTTTTCAGGGTCGGGAACACTGAAGCTTTCTTT
CSVFRVGNTEAFF
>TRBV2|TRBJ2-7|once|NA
TGTGCCAGCGGGCTGGGGGAGGTGTGGTACGAGCAGTACTTC
CASGLGEVWYEQYF
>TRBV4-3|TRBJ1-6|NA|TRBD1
TGCGCCAGCAGCCAAGGGCAGGGGGCTCGTAATTCACCCCTCCACTTT
CASSQGQGARNSPLHF
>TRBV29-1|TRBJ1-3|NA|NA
TGCAGCGTTGAGGGTGGAGATCGAAACACCATATATTTT
CSVEGGDRNTIYF
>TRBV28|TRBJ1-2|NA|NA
TGTGCCAGCAGTTTATGGGCCGCCGAAGGCTACACCTTC
CASSLWAAEGYTF
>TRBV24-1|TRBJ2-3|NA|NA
TGTGCCACCAGTGACCATAGCGCGTCTAGCACAGATACGCAGTATTTT
CATSDHSASSTDTQYF
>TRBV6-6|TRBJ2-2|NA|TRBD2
TGTGCCAGCAGTTACCTACGACTAGCGGGGAGCGGGGAGCTGTTTTTT
CASSYLRLAGSGELFF